This T cell receptor beta chain stems from a study of T-cell memory formation after mild COVID-19. Study-level results: Memory cells collected pre-infection included some clones that later responded, suggesting cross-reactive memory joined. Whereas later expanders leaned CD4+, clones contracting day 15 to 85 showed a balanced CD4/CD8 makeup. Nothing showed for sure that second-wave clones peaking on day 37 were SARS-CoV-2 specific.

Germline CDR1 is LGHNA and CDR2 is YSLEER. This CDR3 contains 14 residues. Trimming removed 8 bases from V and 2 bases from J, with 14 bases in between. One entry per CDR3 protein, called by TCRdb with MiXCR from the 5' RACE reads. This table holds around 110,000 distinct CDR3 sequences, roughly 12% found once. As for this clonotype: The antigen is unknown.

The chain employs TRBV4-3 and TRBJ2-3, with D possibly being TRBD2 (5 bases). The sequence derives from an adult woman who had mild COVID-19 (a few samples of this study predate the infection). Cell type and time point are not known. The source material was PBMCs or a T cell subset sorted from them (not recorded which). The CDR3 DNA reads TGCGCCAGCGCCGGGGAGCGGAACACAGATACGCAGTATTTT. Amino acid sequence: CASAGERNTDTQYF.